This T cell receptor (beta chain) was sequenced during a study of blood T cell repertoires in COVID-19. Study as a whole: Sources were T cells, B-cell-depleted T cells, or PBMCs; the material itself was cDNA or gDNA.

Study processing details: Estimation of nucleated cell counts relied on the amplification of reference gene primers. Sequenced by immunoSEQ multiplex PCR; TCRdb stores in-frame clones only, minus some. Clone size and the V and J calls come from that table; the DNA yielded D and trimming. The data contain around 81,000 clones, roughly 82% of them singletons. Germline CDR1 and CDR2: LGHNA and YNFKEQ. CDR3 length equals 18 residues. With V trimmed by 1 base and J by 0 bases, 7 bases remained unmatched. The sample consisted of peripheral blood. This receptor was taken from a human donor in a cohort sampled during active COVID-19. The chain has TRBV4-2 and TRBJ2-4; 9 bases are shared with TRBD2. The CDR3 sequence: CASSQVSGGLLAKNIQYF. The CDR3 DNA is TGTGCCAGCAGCCAAGTTAGCGGGGGCCTTTTAGCCAAAAACATTCAGTACTTC.